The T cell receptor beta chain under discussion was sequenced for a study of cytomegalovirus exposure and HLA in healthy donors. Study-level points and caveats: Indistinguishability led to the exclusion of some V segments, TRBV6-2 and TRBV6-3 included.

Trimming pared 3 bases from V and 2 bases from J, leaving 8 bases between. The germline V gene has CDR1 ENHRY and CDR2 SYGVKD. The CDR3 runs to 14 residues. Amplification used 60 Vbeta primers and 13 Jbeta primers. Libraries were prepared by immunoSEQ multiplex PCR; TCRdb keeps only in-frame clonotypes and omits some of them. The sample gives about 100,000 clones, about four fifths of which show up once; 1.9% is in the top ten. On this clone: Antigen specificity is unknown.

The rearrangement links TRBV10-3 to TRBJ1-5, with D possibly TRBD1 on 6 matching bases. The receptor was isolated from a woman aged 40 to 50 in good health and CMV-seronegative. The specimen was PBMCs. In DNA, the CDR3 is TGTGCCATCAGTGAAGGGGGGGGCAATCAGCCCCAGCATTTT. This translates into CAISEGGGNQPQHF.